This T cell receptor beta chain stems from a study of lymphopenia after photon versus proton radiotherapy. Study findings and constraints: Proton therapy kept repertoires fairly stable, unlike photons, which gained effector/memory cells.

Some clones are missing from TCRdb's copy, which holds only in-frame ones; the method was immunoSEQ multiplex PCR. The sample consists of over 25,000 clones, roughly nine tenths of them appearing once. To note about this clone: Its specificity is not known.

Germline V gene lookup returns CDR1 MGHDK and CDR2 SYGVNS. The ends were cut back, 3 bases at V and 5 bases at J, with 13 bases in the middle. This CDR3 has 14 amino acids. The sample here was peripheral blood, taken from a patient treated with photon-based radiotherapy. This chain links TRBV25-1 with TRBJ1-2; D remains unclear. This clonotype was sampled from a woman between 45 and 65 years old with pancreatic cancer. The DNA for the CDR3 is TGTGCCAGCAGTGACCGGGCCGGGCCGTATGGCTACACCTTC. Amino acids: CASSDRAGPYGYTF.